Shown below are 24 T cell receptor beta chains from a single sample sequenced in a study of beta chain features in type 1 diabetes. Isolated RNA was reverse transcribed in full, so expressed TCRB transcripts were sequenced. Assay: immunoSEQ multiplex PCR; the TCRdb copy retains only in-frame clones and omits some. The sample contains 350,000 or so clones, roughly a fifth of which appear only once. The sample was naive CD4+ T cells from blood. Receptor source: a woman under 30 in good health.

This clone was picked up a small number of times. The rearrangement uses TRBV19 and TRBJ2-6; 8 bases are shared with TRBD2. The CDR3 spans 20 residues. J gave up 2 bases and V 10 bases, and 22 bases lay outside the gene matches. Germline V gene sequence: CDR1 LNHDA, CDR2 SQIVND (reference sequence). CDR3 bases: TGTGCCACCGGCGGTTTGTGGGCTAGCGGGTGGGCCACTGGGGCCAACGTCCTGACTTTC. This encodes CATGGLWASGWATGANVLTF.

The chain is built from TRBV30 and TRBJ2-3; 7 bases map to TRBD2. This CDR3 spans 14 amino acids. CDR1 is GTSNPN, CDR2 SVGIG, per germline (reference sequence). The J segment lost 1 base and the V segment lost 1 base, leaving 2 bases of the junction unmatched. The CDR3 protein is CAWSEGGGTDTQYF. The DNA of the CDR3 is TGTGCCTGGAGTGAGGGAGGGGGCACAGATACGCAGTATTTT.

In its sample, this clone was seen a few times. This CDR3 is also generated by other DNA sequences in the sample. V and J are TRBV7-9 and TRBJ2-7; maybe TRBD2 (5 bases). This CDR3 is 13 amino acids long. The germline V and J ends were trimmed by 1 base and 2 bases, with 6 bases remaining between them. Germline V gives CDR1 SEHNR, CDR2 FQNEAQ (reference sequence). CDR3 sequence (DNA): TGTGCCAGCAGCTTAGGAGGGCCCTACGAGCAGTACTTC. As protein: CASSLGGPYEQYF.

This clone was seen only a few times. This chain joins TRBV5-1 and TRBJ2-3, with unresolved D. Germline V gene lookup returns CDR1 SGHRS and CDR2 YFSETQ. Trimming cost V 2 bases and J 3 bases, with 7 bases left between them. The CDR3 runs to 13 residues. CDR3 nucleotide sequence: TGCGCCAGCAGCTTTCAGAAAACAGATACGCAGTATTTT. It translates to CASSFQKTDTQYF.

The chain carries TRBV7-8 and TRBJ2-2, with D perhaps matching TRBD2 (6 bases). Germline CDR1 is SGHVS and CDR2 is FQNEAQ. CDR3 length: 15 residues. Trimming removed 5 bases at V and 2 bases at J, with 12 bases between. The CDR3 DNA reads TGTGCCAGCAGCCCGGGGGTGGAAAACACCGGGGAGCTGTTTTTT. It encodes CASSPGVENTGELFF.

The chain recombines TRBV27 with TRBJ1-2; 11 bases map to TRBD1. Germline V gene data show CDR1 as MNHEY and CDR2 as SMNVEV (reference sequence). CDR3 length: 17 residues. The V segment lost 5 bases and the J segment 4 bases; nucleotides outside the gene matches: 12. CDR3: CASSPWDRGTRIYGYTF. CDR3 DNA: TGTGCCAGCAGTCCCTGGGACAGGGGGACGCGGATCTATGGCTACACCTTC.

This clone was picked up a small number of times. This chain uses TRBV30 with TRBJ1-2; 7 bases are shared with TRBD1. The CDR3 runs to 16 residues. Germline loops: CDR1 GTSNPN, CDR2 SVGIG (reference sequence). The J segment lost 8 bases and the V segment lost 0 bases, leaving 15 bases of the junction unmatched. CDR3: CAWSVMLSGQGEGYTF. Here the CDR3 DNA reads TGTGCCTGGAGTGTAATGTTATCGGGGCAGGGGGAAGGCTACACCTTC.

The V and J genes are TRBV7-2 and TRBJ2-3, with D possibly TRBD2 on 6 matching bases. Trimming pared 3 bases from V and 10 bases from J, leaving 23 bases between. This CDR3 comprises 16 residues. The germline V gene has CDR1 SGHTA and CDR2 FQGNSA. This CDR3 reads CASSFISFGGTGAQYF. The CDR3 DNA follows: TGTGCCAGCAGCTTCATCAGTTTTGGCGGGACCGGGGCGCAGTATTTT.

This clone was observed a handful of times. The gene calls are TRBV7-8 and TRBJ2-7; D ambiguous. Deletions cut 4 bases from V and 2 bases from J, with 15 bases between. The length of the CDR3 is 15 residues. Germline lookup yields CDR1 SGHVS and CDR2 FQNEAQ. The DNA of the CDR3 is TGTGCCAGCAGCTCCCCAGCGAAACAACCCTACGAGCAGTACTTC. Translation: CASSSPAKQPYEQYF.

The gene calls are TRBV5-1 and TRBJ2-1, with 7 positions matching TRBD1. The CDR3 consists of 13 residues. CDR1 and CDR2 (germline): SGHRS, YFSETQ. V shed 5 bases and J 5 bases; nucleotides not matched to a gene: 4. The CDR3 protein is CASRADRDNEQFF. The CDR3, as DNA: TGCGCCAGCAGGGCAGACAGGGACAATGAGCAGTTCTTC.

The chain has TRBV29-1 and TRBJ1-1, with TRBD1 matching over 8 bases. Trimming at V came to 6 bases and at J to 1 base, leaving 4 bases not matched to a gene. Germline lookup yields CDR1 SQVTM and CDR2 ANQGSEA. The CDR3 length is 13 residues. The CDR3 region has the DNA TGCAGCGTAACAGGGGGGCCGAACACTGAAGCTTTCTTT. Amino acids: CSVTGGPNTEAFF.

V usage is TRBV7-9 and J usage is TRBJ1-4; the D is unclear. V was shortened by 5 bases and J by 3 bases, with 10 bases between the two germline ends. Germline loops: CDR1 SEHNR, CDR2 FQNEAQ (reference sequence). The CDR3 runs 14 residues. DNA for the CDR3: TGTGCCAGCAGCCCTAGTCGGGCTAATGAAAAACTGTTTTTT. Encoded protein: CASSPSRANEKLFF.

This clone turned up a few times. The V and J genes are TRBV7-2 and TRBJ1-2; 8 bases agree with TRBD1. The V segment lost 5 bases and the J segment 7 bases; nucleotides outside the gene matches: 0. Germline loops: CDR1 SGHTA, CDR2 FQGNSA. The CDR3 consists of 11 residues. In nucleotides, the CDR3 is TGTGCCAGCAGCGGACAGGGTGGCTACACCTTC. Translating it yields CASSGQGGYTF.

The chain employs TRBV5-1 and TRBJ1-2; possible D gene TRBD1, 5 bases. Trimming stripped 3 bases from V and 1 base from J, with 13 bases between. Germline V lookup: CDR1 SGHRS, CDR2 YFSETQ. This CDR3 contains 15 residues. The CDR3 nucleotides read TGCGCCAGCAGCTACTCAGGGTCCCGTAACTATGGCTACACCTTC. This codes for CASSYSGSRNYGYTF. Full variable domain (remainder filled in from reference TRBV5-1 and TRBJ1-2): KAGVTQTPRYLIKTRGQQVTLSCSPISGHRSVSWYQQTPGQGLQFLFEYFSETQRNKGNFPGRFSGRQFSNSRSEMNVSTLELGDSALYLCASSYSGSRNYGYTFGSGTRLTVV.

The chain combines TRBV15 with TRBJ2-3, with TRBD2 matching over 7 bases. CDR3 length: 18 residues. Looked up from germline, CDR1 is LNHNV and CDR2 is YYDKDF (reference sequence). V lost 0 bases and J lost 3; bases outside the gene matches: 12. The CDR3 loop reads CATSRDLRGGWLTDTQYF. CDR3 coding DNA: TGTGCCACCAGCAGAGATCTTCGGGGAGGGTGGTTGACAGATACGCAGTATTTT.

About this clone: The sample holds other DNA sequences that translate to the same CDR3. The rearrangement joins TRBV18 to TRBJ2-2; D unclear. CDR1 is KGHSH, CDR2 LQKENI, per germline. CDR3 length: 14 residues. V lost 0 bases and J 4 bases, leaving 6 bases between the germline ends. The CDR3 loop is CASSPPGSTGELFF. The DNA for the CDR3 is TGTGCCAGCTCACCACCTGGCTCCACCGGGGAGCTGTTTTTT.

The V and J genes are TRBV6-1 and TRBJ2-7; D remains unclear. V lost 3 bases, J lost 0 bases, and 6 bases lay in between. This CDR3 comprises 13 residues. The V gene's germline CDR1 is MNHNS and CDR2 SASEGT. CDR3 region: CASSEVSSYEQYF. CDR3 DNA: TGTGCCAGCAGTGAGGTGAGCTCCTACGAGCAGTACTTC.

This chain uses TRBV19 with TRBJ2-7, with TRBD2 as a possible D gene (5 bases). CDR3 length equals 17 residues. V lost 6 bases and J 3 bases, leaving 24 bases between the germline ends. Germline values: CDR1 LNHDA, CDR2 SQIVND (reference sequence). The CDR3 nucleotides are TGTGCCAGTAGCGCGAGGGTAGGTGGCCAGAAGATCTACGAGCAGTACTTC. Translating gives CASSARVGGQKIYEQYF.

The chain has TRBV5-1 and TRBJ2-1, with TRBD1 as a possible D gene (6 bases). Between the trimmed V and J ends, which lost 3 bases and 2 bases, there was a span of 9 bases. The CDR3 has 14 amino acids. Germline CDR1 SGHRS, CDR2 YFSETQ. CDR3 bases: TGCGCCAGCAGCTCACAGGGTACCTACAATGAGCAGTTCTTC. This encodes CASSSQGTYNEQFF.

V is TRBV30 and J is TRBJ2-2, with D tentatively TRBD2 (5 bases). The CDR3 consists of 15 residues. V dropped 0 bases and J dropped 2 bases, with 10 bases sitting between them. Germline assignment: CDR1 GTSNPN and CDR2 SVGIG (reference sequence). The CDR3 is CAWSVGGLNTGELFF. CDR3 coding DNA: TGTGCCTGGAGTGTCGGCGGGTTAAACACCGGGGAGCTGTTTTTT.

This chain connects TRBV30 to TRBJ1-5, with D perhaps TRBD1 (5 bases). Germline lookup yields CDR1 GTSNPN and CDR2 SVGIG (reference sequence). The CDR3 runs to 13 residues. V was shortened by 0 bases and J by 9 bases, with 12 bases between the two germline ends. The CDR3 nucleotides are TGTGCCTGGAGTGTGCAGGGAAGAACGCCCCAGCATTTT. This encodes CAWSVQGRTPQHF.

This chain links TRBV30 with TRBJ2-1, with 12 bases identical to TRBD2. Germline CDR1 reads GTSNPN; CDR2 reads SVGIG (reference sequence). Trimming took 1 base from V and 9 from J; bases not matched to a gene: 4. The CDR3 loop spans 14 amino acids. CDR3 nucleotide sequence: TGTGCCTGGAGTGGGACTAGCGGGGTGGGTGAGCAGTTCTTC. It encodes CAWSGTSGVGEQFF.

This clone was seen more than once but under ten times. The chain carries TRBV12-5 and TRBJ2-1; possible D gene TRBD1, 5 bases. V was pared by 5 bases and J by 0 bases, with 11 bases between. The CDR3 length is 15 residues. The V gene's germline CDR1 is LGHNT and CDR2 FRNRAP. The CDR3 nucleotides are TGTGCTAGTGGTCCTCAGGGAAGCTCCTACAATGAGCAGTTCTTC. It is translated as CASGPQGSSYNEQFF.

There are a few counts of this clone. This rearrangement joins TRBV18 to TRBJ1-2; no clear D. The CDR3 runs 15 residues. V lost 5 bases and J 0 bases, leaving 13 bases between the germline ends. The germline gives CDR1 KGHSH, CDR2 LQKENI. The CDR3 region has the DNA TGTGCCAGCTCAACTGAGGCCGCAACTAACTATGGCTACACCTTC. Translating it yields CASSTEAATNYGYTF.